The 8 T cell receptor beta chains below come from one sample, sequenced in a study of regulatory T cells in long-lasting Graves disease. Relying on iRepertoire HTBI primers and Arm-PCR of CDR3 regions, the team built TCR beta libraries. TCRdb reprocessed the multiplex PCR reads via MiXCR and lists one record per CDR3 protein. The sample lists fewer than 500,000 distinct CDR3 sequences; 15% to 20% were seen once. Time point noted: newly diagnosed GD, antithyroid drugs for less than 3 months. PBMC RNA served as the TCR library source. The same data also went into a second study, on T cells in Graves' hyperthyroidism and ophthalmopathy.

The sample here was peripheral blood mononuclear cells (PBMCs), taken at new diagnosis, from a patient treated with antithyroid drugs. The receptors were gathered from a man aged 35 to 55 with Graves disease.

This clonotype occurred a few times. V and J are TRBV20-1 and TRBJ1-2; possibly TRBD1 for D (5 bases). V lost 0 bases, J lost 9 bases, and 8 bases lay in between. This CDR3 spans 11 amino acids. The germline CDR1 and CDR2 sequences are DFQATT and SNEGSKA (reference sequence). In nucleotides, the CDR3 is TGCAGTGCTAGAGACCCGGGGCGCTACACCTTC. It is translated as CSARDPGRYTF.

This clonotype has only a few counts. The CDR3 DNA sequence: TGTGCCAGCAGCCGCGACAGGGGTGGTTGGGATACGCAGTATTTT. Encoded protein: CASSRDRGGWDTQYF. This sequence joins TRBV9 and TRBJ2-3; TRBD1 matches at 8 bases. There are 15 residues in the CDR3. Germline values: CDR1 SGDLS, CDR2 YYNGEE. Germline trimming cut 4 bases from V and 6 bases from J; bases unmatched to any gene: 10.

This clonotype showed up just a few times. The V and J genes are TRBV5-1 and TRBJ2-1, with TRBD1 identical over 8 bases. Per the germline V gene, CDR1 is SGHRS and CDR2 is YFSETQ. The J segment lost 5 bases and the V segment lost 4 bases, leaving 8 bases of the junction unmatched. The CDR3 contains 15 residues. For the CDR3, the DNA is TGCGCCAGCAGCCGAGGGGGGACAGGAGACAATGAGCAGTTCTTC. This gives the protein CASSRGGTGDNEQFF.

This clonotype occurred many times. The genes are TRBV3-1 and TRBJ2-1, with D perhaps TRBD1 (5 bases). This CDR3 contains 12 residues. V was shortened by 6 bases and J by 9 bases, with 12 bases between the two germline ends. The germline gives CDR1 LGHDT, CDR2 YNNKEL (reference sequence). In DNA form, the CDR3 reads TGTGCCAGCAGTCTCCTAGGGGCTGAGCAGTTCTTC. Its protein product is CASSLLGAEQFF.

Ten or more counts support this clonotype. V gene TRBV24-1 combines with J gene TRBJ2-5; 10 bases map to TRBD1. The trim removed 5 bases at V and 5 bases at J, leaving 4 bases unmatched. This CDR3 spans 14 amino acids. The germline V gene encodes CDR1 KGHDR and CDR2 SFDVKD. CDR3 DNA: TGTGCCACCAGTGGGGACAGGGGAGGGGAGACCCAGTACTTC. It codes for CATSGDRGGETQYF.

In this sample, this clonotype turned up many times. V usage is TRBV30 and J usage is TRBJ2-3; maybe TRBD2 (6 bases). The CDR3 is made up of 13 amino acids. With 4 bases removed from V and 3 bases from J, the gap between germline ends came to 11 bases. Germline V gene lookup returns CDR1 GTSNPN and CDR2 SVGIG (reference sequence). CDR3 in DNA: TGTGCCTGGATCCCCGGGAGTACAGATACGCAGTATTTT. Amino acids: CAWIPGSTDTQYF. The whole variable domain, filled in from reference TRBV30 and TRBJ2-3, reads SQTIHQWPATLVQPVGSPLSLECTVEGTSNPNLYWYRQAAGRGLQLLFYSVGIGQISSEVPQNLSASRPQDRQFILSSKKLLLSDSGFYLCAWIPGSTDTQYFGPGTRLTVL.

This clonotype came up a few times. V is TRBV6-1 and J is TRBJ2-1; the match to TRBD2 covers 14 bases. CDR3 size: 16 residues. J gave up 8 bases and V 7 bases, and 10 bases lay outside the gene matches. CDR1 is MNHNS, CDR2 SASEGT, per germline. The CDR3 spells CASTPGTSGSIDEQFF. The CDR3 DNA follows: TGTGCCAGCACTCCAGGGACTAGCGGGAGTATCGATGAGCAGTTCTTC.

This clonotype was detected only a few times. The chain links TRBV5-1 to TRBJ2-2; maybe TRBD2 (6 bases). CDR1 is SGHRS, CDR2 YFSETQ, per germline. The CDR3 is 15 amino acids. V gave up 7 bases and J gave up 4 bases, with 17 bases separating them. CDR3 sequence reads: CASQPTGAGTGELFF. DNA for the CDR3: TGCGCCAGCCAACCTACAGGAGCGGGCACCGGGGAGCTGTTTTTT.